This T cell receptor beta chain is drawn from a study of blood T cell repertoires in COVID-19. Turning to the study itself: Some COVID-19 samples were acute and others convalescent; all came from the United States, Italy and Spain.

Per the original data handling: Nucleated cell counts were estimated from reference gene primer amplification. TCRdb's copy holds only in-frame clones and misses some; the assay was immunoSEQ multiplex PCR. That table furnishes V, J and clone size, whereas the DNA furnished D and trimming. Of approximately 200,000 clones listed, around four fifths were seen once; the top ten hold about 10%. V lost 1 base, J lost 8 bases, and 12 bases lay in between. Per germline, CDR1 SGHVS and CDR2 FQNEAQ. The CDR3 has 15 amino acids. This TCR was sampled from a woman of 80 years or more with COVID-19, enrolled during active disease. The sequencing input was peripheral blood. V is TRBV7-8 and J is TRBJ1-6, with D tentatively TRBD1 (5 bases). The CDR3 nucleotides are TGTGCCAGCAGCTTAGTTGCGGGGGTGGATTCACCCCTCCACTTT. As protein: CASSLVAGVDSPLHF.